The source of this T cell receptor (beta chain) is a study of T cells in localized non-small cell lung cancer. In the case of this clone: Its antigen is unknown.

Findings and caveats of the study: The highest T cell clonality was in uninvolved adjacent lung, above tumor. Heterogeneity is still possible, as just one tumor region was sequenced.

The CDR3 loop spans 16 amino acids. In germline, CDR1 is SNHLY, CDR2 FYNNEI. V lost 1 base, J lost 7 bases, and 17 bases lay in between. TCRdb keeps only in-frame clones here, not all; method: immunoSEQ multiplex PCR. The sample yields tens of thousands of clones, over 65% seen once. The V and J genes are TRBV2 and TRBJ1-5; tentative D call: TRBD1 (5 bases). The origin of this receptor is a male donor aged 60 or older with stage II squamous cell lung carcinoma. The sequencing used peripheral blood, collected before any cancer treatment. The CDR3 DNA is TGTGCCAGCAGTGAAGGAGGTTACCAGGGCGACCAGCCCCAGCATTTT. Its translation: CASSEGGYQGDQPQHF.